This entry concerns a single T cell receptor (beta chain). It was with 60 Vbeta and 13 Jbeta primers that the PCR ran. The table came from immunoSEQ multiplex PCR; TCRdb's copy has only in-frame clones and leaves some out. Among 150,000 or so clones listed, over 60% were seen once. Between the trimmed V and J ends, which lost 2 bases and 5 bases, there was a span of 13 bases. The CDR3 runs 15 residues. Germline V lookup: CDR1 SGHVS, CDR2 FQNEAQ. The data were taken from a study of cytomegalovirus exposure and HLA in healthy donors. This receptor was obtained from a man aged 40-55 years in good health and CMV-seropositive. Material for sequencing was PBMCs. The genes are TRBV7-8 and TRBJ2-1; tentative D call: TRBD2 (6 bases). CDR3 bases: TGTGCCAGCAGCTTAAGCCTAGCGAATAACAATGAGCAGTTCTTC. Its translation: CASSLSLANNNEQFF.